The 9 T cell receptor beta chains presented below share a single source sample, sequenced in a study of blood T cell repertoires in COVID-19. Using immunoSEQ multiplex PCR, the repertoire was profiled, and TCRdb retains in-frame clones only, with some absent. The sample yields a few hundred thousand clones, roughly 85% seen once. Input material: peripheral blood. These receptors came from a man in his fifties with active or convalescent COVID-19.

The genes are TRBV4-1 and TRBJ1-4, with D hard to call. This CDR3 has 14 amino acids. V gave up 6 bases and J gave up 8 bases, with 16 bases separating them. Germline-derived CDR1 and CDR2 are MGHRA and YSYEKL. CDR3 protein: CASSQVVAEEKLFF. As DNA, the CDR3 is TGCGCCAGCAGTCAGGTCGTCGCAGAGGAAAAACTGTTTTTT.

The count of this clone is one. The V and J genes are TRBV3-1 (or the pseudogene TRBV3-2) and TRBJ1-3; D is undetermined. Per germline, CDR1 LGHDT and CDR2 YNNKEL (reference sequence). The V and J ends lost 4 bases and 4 bases respectively, with 14 bases between them. This CDR3 has 15 amino acids. The CDR3 nucleotides are TGTGCCAGCAGCCGACCCGGATCGGAGGGAAACACCATATATTTT. It encodes CASSRPGSEGNTIYF.

The chain employs TRBV9 and TRBJ2-3, with 9 positions matching TRBD2. V was pared by 1 base and J by 2 bases, with 8 bases of the junction left unmatched. CDR1 and CDR2 (germline): SGDLS, YYNGEE. The CDR3 loop spans 17 amino acids. CDR3 DNA sequence: TGTGCCAGCAGCGTACCCTTTGCGGGAGGGGTCACAGATACGCAGTATTTT. This gives the protein CASSVPFAGGVTDTQYF.

This chain connects TRBV7-6 to TRBJ2-1; D might be TRBD2 (5 bases). Trimming removed 1 base from V and 0 bases from J, with 19 bases in between. The CDR3 loop spans 19 amino acids. The germline CDR1 and CDR2 sequences are SGHVS and FNYEAQ. CDR3 sequence (DNA): TGTGCCAGCAGCTTAGAAGTGGCTAGCTCTCCGAGCTCCTACAATGAGCAGTTCTTC. As protein: CASSLEVASSPSSYNEQFF.

The V call is TRBV9, the J call TRBJ2-1; 9 bases line up with TRBD2. The CDR3 is made up of 14 amino acids. V trimming: 5 bases; J trimming: 3 bases; junction bases outside the gene matches: 3. Germline V gives CDR1 SGDLS, CDR2 YYNGEE. CDR3 in DNA: TGTGCCAGCAGTCTAGCGGGGAGCTACAATGAGCAGTTCTTC. It specifies CASSLAGSYNEQFF. The variable domain in full, with the rest retrieved from reference TRBV9 and TRBJ2-1, is DSGVTQTPKHLITATGQRVTLRCSPRSGDLSVYWYQQSLDQGLQFLIQYYNGEERAKGNILERFSAQQFPDLHSELNLSSLELGDSALYFCASSLAGSYNEQFFGPGTRLTVL.

This clone was seen a handful of times. The rearrangement links TRBV27 to TRBJ2-1; possibly TRBD2 for D (5 bases). The V and J ends lost 6 bases and 15 bases respectively, with 21 bases between them. Germline V gene data show CDR1 as MNHEY and CDR2 as SMNVEV (reference sequence). The CDR3 runs to 13 residues. CDR3 residues: CASSQNPPGNGFF. The CDR3 nucleotides read TGTGCCAGCAGCCAAAACCCCCCGGGGAACGGGTTCTTC.

The chain couples TRBV5-4 to TRBJ2-5, with 9 nucleotides matching TRBD2. Germline V gene data show CDR1 as SGHNT and CDR2 as YYREEE (reference sequence). J gave up 2 bases and V 4 bases, and 6 bases lay outside the gene matches. This CDR3 comprises 15 residues. The CDR3 is CASSRLAGVQETQYF. The CDR3 nucleotides are TGTGCCAGCAGCCGCTTAGCGGGGGTACAAGAGACCCAGTACTTC.

The chain recombines TRBV6-6 with TRBJ2-3; no reliable D call. From germline, CDR1 is MNHNY and CDR2 SVGAGI (reference sequence). V dropped 7 bases and J dropped 1 base, with 9 bases sitting between them. This CDR3 comprises 13 residues. CDR3 amino acids: CASIGPGTDTQYF. Here the CDR3 DNA reads TGTGCCAGCATTGGGCCGGGCACAGATACGCAGTATTTT.

The rearrangement links TRBV13 to TRBJ2-1; TRBD2 matches at 9 bases. Germline V CDR1 and CDR2: PRHDT, FYEKMQ (reference sequence). The CDR3 has 16 residues. Trimming took 1 base from V and 8 from J; bases not matched to a gene: 9. CDR3 sequence: CASSLVLAGESYEQFF. The CDR3 coding sequence is TGTGCCAGCAGCTTAGTATTAGCGGGAGAGAGCTATGAGCAGTTCTTC.